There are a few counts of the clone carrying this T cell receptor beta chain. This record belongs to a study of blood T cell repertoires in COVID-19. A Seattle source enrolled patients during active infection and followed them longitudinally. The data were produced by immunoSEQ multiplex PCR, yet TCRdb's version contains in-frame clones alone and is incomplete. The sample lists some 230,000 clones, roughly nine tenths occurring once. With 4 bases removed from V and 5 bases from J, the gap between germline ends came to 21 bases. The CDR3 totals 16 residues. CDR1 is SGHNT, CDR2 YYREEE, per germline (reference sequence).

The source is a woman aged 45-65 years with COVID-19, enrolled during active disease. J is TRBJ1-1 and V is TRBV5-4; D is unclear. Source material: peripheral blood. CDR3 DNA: TGTGCCAGCAGCCCGGCCATGCAGAGGCTGGAAACTGAAGCTTTCTTT. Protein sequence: CASSPAMQRLETEAFF.